Listed here are 13 T cell receptor beta chains from one sample, sequenced in a study of identical twins (dated by TCRdb to between 2015 and 2016). Libraries were prepared through 5' RACE. Instrument on record: Illumina HiSeq 2000. Using fastp trimming at Q25 and MiXCR clonotype assembly, TCRdb reanalyzed the public sequencing data and kept in-frame beta chains. Identical CDR3 protein sequences are pooled into one entry, listed with their most common genes and DNA. This sample comprises roughly 1,500,000 distinct CDR3 sequences, around a third of them detected only once. The ten largest clones add up to about 0.27% of the sample. Sample: cord blood. These receptors originate from a newborn girl in good health.

The sample holds a few counts of this clonotype. This chain uses TRBV27 with TRBJ2-3; D gene unclear. The CDR3 has 16 residues. Trimming took 5 bases from V and 0 from J, leaving 15 bases between them. Per germline, CDR1 MNHEY and CDR2 SMNVEV (reference sequence). CDR3 sequence reads: CASSPRRSLSTDTQYF. DNA of the CDR3: TGTGCCAGCAGTCCCCGCCGCTCGCTCAGCACAGATACGCAGTATTTT.

This clonotype turned up a few times. V and J are TRBV6-1 and TRBJ2-3, with a tentative D call TRBD1 (5 bases). The CDR3 spans 15 residues. The germline gives CDR1 MNHNS, CDR2 SASEGT. V was clipped by 1 base and J by 2 bases, with 10 bases between them. The CDR3 loop reads CASSEVQGNTDTQYF. The CDR3, as DNA: TGTGCCAGCAGTGAAGTGCAGGGAAACACAGATACGCAGTATTTT.

This clonotype was observed a few times. The chain employs TRBV3-1 and TRBJ2-1; 10 bases line up with TRBD2. The germline V gene has CDR1 LGHDT and CDR2 YNNKEL (reference sequence). The CDR3 consists of 16 residues. Trimming at V came to 0 bases and at J to 6 bases, leaving 5 bases not matched to a gene. The DNA of the CDR3 is TGTGCCAGCAGCCAAGAAGCTAGCGGGGGCTTCAATGAGCAGTTCTTC. This encodes CASSQEASGGFNEQFF.

The genes are TRBV25-1 and TRBJ1-4, with a tentative D call TRBD1 (6 bases). In germline, CDR1 is MGHDK, CDR2 SYGVNS. Trimming removed 1 base from V and 0 bases from J, with 15 bases in between. CDR3 length: 18 amino acids. CDR3 DNA: TGTGCCAGCAGTGAATTCTCCGGGACAAACCCAACTAATGAAAAACTGTTTTTT. Its translation is CASSEFSGTNPTNEKLFF.

This sequence joins TRBV20-1 and TRBJ1-6; the D gene is possibly TRBD1 (6 bases). V gave up 1 base and J gave up 7 bases, with 11 bases separating them. This CDR3 has 14 amino acids. Germline V gene sequence: CDR1 DFQATT, CDR2 SNEGSKA (reference sequence). The CDR3 sequence is CSARGGTPNSPLHF. DNA of the CDR3: TGCAGTGCTAGAGGTGGGACACCCAATTCACCCCTCCACTTT.

The sample holds many counts of this clonotype. The chain carries TRBV28 and TRBJ2-3; no definite D call. V lost 4 bases to trimming and J lost 3 bases, with 14 bases between them. There are 15 residues in the CDR3. The germline CDR1 and CDR2 sequences are MDHEN and SYDVKM. CDR3: CASSSTGEVTDTQYF. The DNA for the CDR3 is TGTGCCAGCAGTTCAACCGGAGAGGTTACAGATACGCAGTATTTT.

A word on this clonotype: This sequence may be a read error, since a much larger clone differs from it by one base. The J gene is TRBJ1-2, the V gene TRBV3-1; 7 nucleotides align to TRBD1. CDR1 and CDR2 from the germline V gene are LGHDT and YNNKEL (reference sequence). This CDR3 comprises 13 residues. The CDR3 protein is CASIQGTVYGYTF. DNA for the CDR3: TGTGCCAGCATCCAAGGGACAGTCTATGGCTACACCTTC. Combining the CDR3 with reference TRBV3-1 and TRBJ1-2 gives the whole variable domain DTAVSQTPKYLVTQMGNDKSIKCEQNLGHDTMYWYKQDSKKFLKIMFSYNNKELIINETVPNRFSPKSPDKAHLNLHINSLELGDSAVYFCASIQGTVYGYTFGSGTRLTVV.

This clonotype has a handful of counts. V and J are TRBV28 and TRBJ2-6, with D hard to call. V lost 0 bases and J 0 bases, leaving 6 bases between the germline ends. From germline, CDR1 is MDHEN and CDR2 SYDVKM. The CDR3 is 16 amino acids. The CDR3, as DNA: TGTGCCAGCAGTTTATGGAGTAGCTCTGGGGCCAACGTCCTGACTTTC. It specifies CASSLWSSSGANVLTF. Based on the CDR3 plus reference TRBV28 and TRBJ2-6, the full variable domain is DVKVTQSSRYLVKRTGEKVFLECVQDMDHENMFWYRQDPGLGLRLIYFSYDVKMKEKGDIPEGYSVSREKKERFSLILESASTNQTSMYLCASSLWSSSGANVLTFGAGSRLTVL.

The sample holds a few counts of this clonotype. The CDR3 loop is CASSLGQGGRDTQYF. The CDR3 nucleotides are TGTGCCAGCAGCCTCGGACAGGGCGGTAGAGATACGCAGTATTTT. The chain has TRBV7-9 and TRBJ2-3, with TRBD1 identical over 8 bases. The CDR3 has 15 residues. Trimming removed 5 bases from V and 5 bases from J; junction bases left unmatched: 9. Germline CDR1 SEHNR, CDR2 FQNEAQ (reference sequence).

A few counts support this clonotype. The chain couples TRBV29-1 to TRBJ1-1, with TRBD1 as a possible D gene (6 bases). CDR3 length: 11 amino acids. The germline V gene has CDR1 SQVTM and CDR2 ANQGSEA. Trimming left V 4 bases short and J 6 bases short, with 9 bases between. The CDR3, as DNA: TGCAGCGTTGCCCGACAGGCTGAAGCTTTCTTT. It yields the protein CSVARQAEAFF.

The chain carries TRBV11-2 and TRBJ1-2; 8 positions match TRBD1. After removal of 2 bases from V and 8 bases from J, the junction contained 4 bases not matched to a gene. The CDR3 extends over 13 amino acids. The V gene's germline CDR1 is SGHAT and CDR2 FQNNGV. The CDR3 DNA sequence: TGTGCCAGCAGCTTACTACAGGGGGAAGGCTACACCTTC. It yields the protein CASSLLQGEGYTF. Together with reference TRBV11-2 and TRBJ1-2, the CDR3 gives the full variable domain: EAGVAQSPRYKIIEKRQSVAFWCNPISGHATLYWYQQILGQGPKLLIQFQNNGVVDDSQLPKDRFSAERLKGVDSTLKIQPAKLEDSAVYLCASSLLQGEGYTFGSGTRLTVV.

The chain joins TRBV12-3 or TRBV12-4 to TRBJ2-7; no clear D gene. This CDR3 contains 15 residues. Trimming shortened V by 1 base and J by 0 bases, and 10 bases separated the two germline ends. The CDR3 region is CASSLVRLSSYEQYF. In nucleotides, the CDR3 is TGTGCCAGCAGTTTAGTTCGGCTGAGCTCCTACGAGCAGTACTTC.

V gene TRBV9 combines with J gene TRBJ2-3; 11 nucleotides line up with TRBD1. The germline CDR1 and CDR2 sequences are SGDLS and YYNGEE. The J segment lost 5 bases and the V segment lost 4 bases, leaving 6 bases of the junction unmatched. The CDR3 covers 15 residues. CDR3 coding DNA: TGTGCCAGCAGCCCCCGGGACAGGGGGATAGATACGCAGTATTTT. This gives the protein CASSPRDRGIDTQYF.